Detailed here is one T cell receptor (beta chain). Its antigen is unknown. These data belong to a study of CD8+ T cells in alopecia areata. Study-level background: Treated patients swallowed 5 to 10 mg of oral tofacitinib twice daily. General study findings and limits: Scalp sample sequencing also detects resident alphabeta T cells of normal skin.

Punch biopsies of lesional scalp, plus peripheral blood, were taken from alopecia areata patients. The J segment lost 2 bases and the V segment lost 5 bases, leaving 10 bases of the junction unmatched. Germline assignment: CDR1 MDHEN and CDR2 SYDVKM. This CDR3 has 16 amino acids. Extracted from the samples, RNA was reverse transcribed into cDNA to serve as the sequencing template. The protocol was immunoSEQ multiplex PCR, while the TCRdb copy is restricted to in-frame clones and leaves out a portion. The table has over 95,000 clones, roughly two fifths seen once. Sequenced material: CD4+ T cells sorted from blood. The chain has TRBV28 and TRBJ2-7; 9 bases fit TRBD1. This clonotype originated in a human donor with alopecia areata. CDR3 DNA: TGTGCCAGCAGTCTACCCCCGGGACAGGGAACCTACGAGCAGTACTTC. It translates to CASSLPPGQGTYEQYF. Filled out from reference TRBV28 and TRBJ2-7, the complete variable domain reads DVKVTQSSRYLVKRTGEKVFLECVQDMDHENMFWYRQDPGLGLRLIYFSYDVKMKEKGDIPEGYSVSREKKERFSLILESASTNQTSMYLCASSLPPGQGTYEQYFGPGTRLTVT.